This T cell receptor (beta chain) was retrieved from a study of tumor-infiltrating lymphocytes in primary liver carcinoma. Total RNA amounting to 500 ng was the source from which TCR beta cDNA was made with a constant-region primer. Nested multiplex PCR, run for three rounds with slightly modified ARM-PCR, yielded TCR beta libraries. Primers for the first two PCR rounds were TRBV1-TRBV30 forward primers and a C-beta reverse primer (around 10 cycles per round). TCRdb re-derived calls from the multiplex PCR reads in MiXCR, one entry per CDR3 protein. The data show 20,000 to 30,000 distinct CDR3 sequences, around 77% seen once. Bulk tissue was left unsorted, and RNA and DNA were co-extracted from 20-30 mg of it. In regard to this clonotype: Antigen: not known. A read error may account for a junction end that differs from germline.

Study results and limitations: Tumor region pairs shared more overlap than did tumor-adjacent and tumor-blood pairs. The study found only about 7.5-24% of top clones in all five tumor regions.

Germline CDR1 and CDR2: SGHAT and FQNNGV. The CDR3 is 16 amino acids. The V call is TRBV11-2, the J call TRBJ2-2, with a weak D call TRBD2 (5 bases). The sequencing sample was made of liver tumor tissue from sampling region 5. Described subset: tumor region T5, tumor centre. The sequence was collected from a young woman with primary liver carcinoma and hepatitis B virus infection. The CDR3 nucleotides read TGTGCCACCAGCTTAGTTGGGTTCGCGAACACCGGGGAGCTGTCTTTT. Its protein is CATSLVGFANTGELSF.